The clone carrying this T cell receptor (beta chain) was counted between two and nine times. What it recognizes is unknown. This sample was included in a study of beta chain features in type 1 diabetes. Findings and limits, study-wide: Junctions at VDJ sites from type 1 diabetes patients had fewer insertions and more deletions. Among patients with Type 1 diabetes, TCRB CDR3s were moderately but significantly shorter in every one of the four CD4+ subsets. Still unanswered here is whether HLA type influences TCRB rearrangement. Within patients, naive, central memory and Treg TCRB repertoires seemed more similar than within healthy donors.

What was sequenced were expressed TCRB transcripts, since all of the isolated RNA had been reverse transcribed. Only in-frame clones appear in the TCRdb table, and some are missing; sequencing was by immunoSEQ multiplex PCR. The sample contains roughly 340,000 clones, roughly 13% of which appear only once. Purity exceeded 95% in all sorted populations. Sequenced sample: naive CD4+ T cells from blood. This TCR was sampled from a woman aged 18-29 years with type 1 diabetes.

CDR3 in DNA: TGTGCCAGCAGCTTAGCGGAGGGGAACACTGAAGCTTTCTTT. This codes for CASSLAEGNTEAFF. The chain carries TRBV7-9 and TRBJ1-1; D call uncertain. The germline V and J ends were trimmed by 0 bases and 1 base, with 6 bases remaining between them. CDR1 and CDR2 (germline): SEHNR, FQNEAQ (reference sequence). The CDR3 length is 14 residues.